This TCR beta chain was profiled in a study of blood T cell repertoires in COVID-19. The wider study: From T cells, B-cell-depleted T cells, or PBMCs came the material, which was cDNA or gDNA.

Participants, about 18 to 100 years old, spanned fewer than 25 US areas. Allocation to cohorts depended on clinical history reported by the participants. The ends lost 5 bases at V and 7 bases at J; junction bases unmatched: 10. Germline CDR1 and CDR2: LNHDA and SQIVND (reference sequence). The CDR3 contains 14 residues. How the authors handled the data: Scientists estimated how many nucleated cells there were by amplifying reference gene primers. Sequenced by immunoSEQ multiplex PCR; TCRdb stores in-frame clones only, minus some. The V and J calls and clone size come from that table; D and trimming were worked out from the DNA. The sample comprises just over 300,000 clones, 70% to 90% of which are singletons, and over 2% rests with the top ten.

Sequences were obtained from PBMCs or T cells enriched from blood (not recorded which). V usage is TRBV19 and J usage is TRBJ2-7; 8 bases agree with TRBD1. The clonotype was recovered from a man between 25 and 39 years old who had recovered from COVID-19. CDR3 amino acids: CASSPGQGAREQYF. In nucleotides, the CDR3 is TGTGCCAGTAGTCCCGGTCAGGGGGCCCGAGAGCAGTACTTC. Full variable domain (missing parts from reference TRBV19 and TRBJ2-7): DGGITQSPKYLFRKEGQNVTLSCEQNLNHDAMYWYRQDPGQGLRLIYYSQIVNDFQKGDIAEGYSVSREKKESFPLTVTSAQKNPTAFYLCASSPGQGAREQYFGPGTRLTVT.